These 21 T cell receptor beta chains came from one sample sequenced in a study of T cells in Graves' hyperthyroidism and ophthalmopathy. RNA transcripts were the template for amplifying TCR beta CDR3 regions. TCR CDR3 regions were first amplified by RT-PCR with HTBI primers. TCRdb analysed the multiplex PCR reads with MiXCR anew, one entry per CDR3 protein. The profile covers around 340,000 distinct CDR3 sequences, with about a sixth appearing a single time and 30% to 35% taken by the ten largest. Sequenced sample: blood. The source of these receptors is a woman aged 30 to 39 with Graves' hyperthyroidism that later progressed to Graves' ophthalmopathy.

This clonotype was detected a few times. The chain combines TRBV19 with TRBJ2-7; possible D gene TRBD2, 5 bases. Trimming removed 3 bases from V and 5 bases from J, with 11 bases in between. The CDR3 is 13 amino acids. CDR1 is LNHDA and CDR2 is SQIVND in the germline V gene (reference sequence). The DNA of the CDR3 is TGTGCCAGTAGTATCGCCCTCGGGAACGAGCAGTACTTC. Translation gives CASSIALGNEQYF.

This clonotype appeared many times. The chain recombines TRBV29-1 with TRBJ1-2; a weak D match, TRBD1 (5 bases). The CDR3 contains 14 residues. The germline V gene has CDR1 SQVTM and CDR2 ANQGSEA. Trimming left V 4 bases short and J 1 base short, with 13 bases between. The CDR3 DNA is TGCAGCGTTGTCGGGTCAGGGTATAACTATGGCTACACCTTC. Its translation: CSVVGSGYNYGYTF.

This clonotype was seen ten or more times. The rearrangement links TRBV19 to TRBJ1-2; no definite D call. The V and J ends lost 5 bases and 4 bases respectively, with 8 bases between them. Germline V gene lookup returns CDR1 LNHDA and CDR2 SQIVND (reference sequence). The CDR3 has 12 amino acids. Written as DNA, the CDR3 is TGTGCCAGTAGTGATGGGATCTATGGCTACACCTTC. Translated: CASSDGIYGYTF.

This clonotype was detected ten times or more. V usage is TRBV5-1 and J usage is TRBJ1-6, with D tentatively TRBD1 (6 bases). The CDR3 extends over 14 amino acids. The V gene lost 2 bases and the J gene lost 6 bases, with 9 bases spanning the gap. Germline CDR1 SGHRS, CDR2 YFSETQ. The CDR3 DNA sequence: TGCGCCAGCAGCTTCGGGGGGGCTAATTCACCCCTCCACTTT. Protein product: CASSFGGANSPLHF.

This clonotype has a count of ten or more. The rearrangement uses TRBV28 and TRBJ1-1, with 8 positions matching TRBD1. The CDR3 runs to 14 residues. Germline CDR1 and CDR2: MDHEN and SYDVKM. With V trimmed by 6 bases and J by 3 bases, 6 bases remained unmatched. This CDR3 reads CASRIRGHDTEAFF. CDR3 nucleotide sequence: TGTGCCAGCAGGATCAGGGGGCATGACACTGAAGCTTTCTTT.

In DNA form, the CDR3 reads TGTGCCTGGAGTAATCCGGGCACCGGGGAGCTGTTTTTT. Protein: CAWSNPGTGELFF. The chain has TRBV30 and TRBJ2-2; D is unclear. V gave up 2 bases and J gave up 4 bases, with 8 bases separating them. Germline assignment: CDR1 GTSNPN and CDR2 SVGIG (reference sequence). The CDR3 runs to 13 residues.

This clonotype occurred once. The rearrangement uses TRBV3-1 and TRBJ2-3, with 7 nucleotides matching TRBD1. V shed 8 bases and J 6 bases; nucleotides not matched to a gene: 11. Germline V gene sequence: CDR1 LGHDT, CDR2 YNNKEL (reference sequence). The CDR3 has 14 amino acids. The CDR3, as DNA: TGTGCCAGCGAGACAGGGAGTATTGGTGATACGCAGTATTTT. Amino acids: CASETGSIGDTQYF.

This clonotype was recorded at least ten times. The rearrangement links TRBV20-1 to TRBJ2-1; 15 bases agree with TRBD2. After removal of 3 bases from V and 5 bases from J, the junction contained 8 bases not matched to a gene. The CDR3 loop spans 17 amino acids. Per germline, CDR1 DFQATT and CDR2 SNEGSKA (reference sequence). CDR3 in DNA: TGCAGTGCTAGGGGACTAGCGGGAGGTGGTCGGGACAATGAGCAGTTCTTC. Amino acids: CSARGLAGGGRDNEQFF.

This clonotype was observed many times. The rearrangement uses TRBV2 and TRBJ2-3, with 12 bases fitting TRBD2. This CDR3 region has 16 residues. V lost 7 bases and J lost 9; bases outside the gene matches: 14. Germline V CDR1 and CDR2: SNHLY, FYNNEI. CDR3 in amino acids: CASKTPGTSGYSTQYF. The DNA for the CDR3 is TGTGCCAGCAAGACCCCAGGGACTAGCGGGTACAGCACGCAGTATTTT.

The V gene is TRBV2, the J gene TRBJ2-1, with TRBD2 matching 10 bases. The ends lost 2 bases at V and 9 bases at J; junction bases unmatched: 7. There are 15 residues in the CDR3. The germline V gene has CDR1 SNHLY and CDR2 FYNNEI. The CDR3, as DNA: TGTGCCAGCAGTGAATCTAGCGGGAGATCTGGTGAGCAGTTCTTC. This sequence encodes CASSESSGRSGEQFF.

In its sample, this clonotype was seen a few times. This chain joins TRBV19 and TRBJ1-5, with no clear D. CDR1 is LNHDA, CDR2 SQIVND, per germline (reference sequence). V gave up 1 base and J gave up 1 base, with 14 bases separating them. This CDR3 has 17 residues. Written as DNA, the CDR3 is TGTGCCAGTAGTATAGTAACGGCAGGACTAAGCAATCAGCCCCAGCATTTT. Protein: CASSIVTAGLSNQPQHF.

This clonotype was counted at least ten times. The V call is TRBV19, the J call TRBJ2-1; TRBD2 aligns across 11 bases. With V trimmed by 3 bases and J by 9 bases, 4 bases remained unmatched. Per germline, CDR1 LNHDA and CDR2 SQIVND (reference sequence). The CDR3 spans 14 residues. This CDR3 reads CASSISGGAIEQFF. The CDR3 DNA is TGTGCCAGTAGTATTAGCGGGGGGGCCATTGAGCAGTTCTTC.

This clonotype was recorded a few times. The rearrangement joins TRBV6-2 or TRBV6-3 to TRBJ2-3, with 10 bases fitting TRBD2. With V trimmed by 6 bases and J by 2 bases, 11 bases remained unmatched. The CDR3 extends over 17 amino acids. Germline CDR1 and CDR2: MNHEY and SVGEGT. This chain's CDR3 is CASRRAGLADYTDTQYF. CDR3 in DNA: TGTGCCAGCAGACGAGCCGGACTAGCGGATTACACAGATACGCAGTATTTT.

This clonotype turned up a few times. The chain couples TRBV15 to TRBJ1-3; TRBD1 is a possible D gene (6 bases). Trimming shortened V by 0 bases and J by 0 bases, and 15 bases separated the two germline ends. Germline V gives CDR1 LNHNV, CDR2 YYDKDF (reference sequence). The CDR3 length is 18 residues. The CDR3 coding sequence is TGTGCCACCAGCAGAGATGGAGGGACATCAAACTCTGGAAACACCATATATTTT. This sequence encodes CATSRDGGTSNSGNTIYF.

This chain links TRBV19 with TRBJ1-1; D remains ambiguous. Per the germline V gene, CDR1 is LNHDA and CDR2 is SQIVND (reference sequence). V was trimmed by 5 bases and J by 4 bases, leaving 11 bases between them. CDR3 length equals 13 residues. CDR3 protein: CASSYKRSTEAFF. The CDR3 DNA reads as TGTGCCAGTAGTTACAAACGCAGCACTGAAGCTTTCTTT.

The J gene is TRBJ1-5, the V gene TRBV6-1; D possibly corresponds to TRBD1 (6 bases). Trimming removed 7 bases from V and 3 bases from J, with 19 bases in between. This CDR3 is built from 16 residues. The germline V gene encodes CDR1 MNHNS and CDR2 SASEGT. CDR3 bases: TGTGCCAGCAAATTAACCAGGGGTCAATACAATCAGCCCCAGCATTTT. Encoded protein: CASKLTRGQYNQPQHF.

This chain joins TRBV19 and TRBJ2-1; 7 bases fit TRBD1. Germline CDR1 is LNHDA and CDR2 is SQIVND (reference sequence). The ends lost 6 bases at V and 12 bases at J; junction bases unmatched: 17. This CDR3 contains 15 residues. The chain's CDR3 is CASSTPGTDPFGQFF. The CDR3 DNA follows: TGTGCCAGTAGCACTCCCGGGACAGATCCGTTCGGGCAGTTCTTC.

This clonotype has a count of ten or more. The V call is TRBV6-1, the J call TRBJ2-1; no clear D gene. This CDR3 is 13 amino acids long. V gave up 6 bases and J gave up 7 bases, with 13 bases separating them. Germline V lookup: CDR1 MNHNS, CDR2 SASEGT. CDR3 coding DNA: TGTGCCAGCAGGATAGGTTTATGGAATGAGCAGTTCTTC. Its protein product is CASRIGLWNEQFF.

This clonotype was picked up many times. The rearrangement joins TRBV6-5 to TRBJ2-1, with TRBD2 as a possible D gene (5 bases). The CDR3 has 15 residues. V gave up 2 bases and J gave up 4 bases, with 12 bases separating them. The germline V gene has CDR1 MNHEY and CDR2 SVGAGI. CDR3 loop: CASSYDGLGYNEQFF. The CDR3 region has the DNA TGTGCCAGCAGTTACGACGGACTGGGGTACAATGAGCAGTTCTTC.

The V call is TRBV12-5, the J call TRBJ2-2; unclear D gene. The CDR3 loop spans 16 amino acids. Trimming left V 1 base short and J 3 bases short, with 12 bases between. Per germline, CDR1 LGHNT and CDR2 FRNRAP. CDR3 sequence: CASGLDRTLYTGELFF. The CDR3 region has the DNA TGTGCTAGTGGTTTGGATAGGACCCTTTACACCGGGGAGCTGTTTTTT.

In its sample, this clonotype was seen many times. The chain uses TRBV7-2 and TRBJ1-3; 7 bases map to TRBD1. In germline, CDR1 is SGHTA, CDR2 FQGNSA. J was trimmed by 9 bases and V by 5 bases; bases with no gene match: 13. The CDR3 runs 15 residues. CDR3 sequence (DNA): TGTGCCAGCAGCACTGACAGGGAGGAGCGGAGCACCATATATTTT. This translates into CASSTDREERSTIYF.